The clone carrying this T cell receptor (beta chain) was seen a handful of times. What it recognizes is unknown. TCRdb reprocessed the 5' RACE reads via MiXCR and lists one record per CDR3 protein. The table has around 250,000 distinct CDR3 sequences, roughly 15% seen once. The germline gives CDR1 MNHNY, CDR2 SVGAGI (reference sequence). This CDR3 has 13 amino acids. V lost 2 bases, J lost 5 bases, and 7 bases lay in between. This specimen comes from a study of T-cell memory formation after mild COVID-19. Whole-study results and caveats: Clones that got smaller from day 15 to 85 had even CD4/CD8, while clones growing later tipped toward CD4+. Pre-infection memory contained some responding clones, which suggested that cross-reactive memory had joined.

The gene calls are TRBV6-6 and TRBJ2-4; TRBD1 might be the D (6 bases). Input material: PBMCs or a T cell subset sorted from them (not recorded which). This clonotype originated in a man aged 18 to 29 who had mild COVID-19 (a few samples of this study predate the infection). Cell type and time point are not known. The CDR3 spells CASSYRQENIQYF. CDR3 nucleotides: TGTGCCAGCAGTTACCGACAGGAAAACATTCAGTACTTC.